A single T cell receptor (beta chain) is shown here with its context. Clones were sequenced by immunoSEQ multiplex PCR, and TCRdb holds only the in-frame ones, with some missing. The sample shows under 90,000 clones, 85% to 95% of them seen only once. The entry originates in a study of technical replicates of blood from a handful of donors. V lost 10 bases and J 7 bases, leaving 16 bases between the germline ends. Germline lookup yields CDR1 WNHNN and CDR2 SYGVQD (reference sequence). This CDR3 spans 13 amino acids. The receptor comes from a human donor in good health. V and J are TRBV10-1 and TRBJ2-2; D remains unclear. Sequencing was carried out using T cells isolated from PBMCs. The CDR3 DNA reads TGCGCCACCGCGACACGGCTGGGCGGGGAGCTGTTTTTT. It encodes CATATRLGGELFF.